This TCR beta chain was sequenced during a study of beta chain features in type 1 diabetes (dated by TCRdb to the late 2010s). About the investigation overall: Patients and healthy donors did not differ in mean age, gender distribution, total cell number or subset yield. In the study, recently diagnosed type 1 diabetes patients and matched healthy donors were compared on the TCRB repertoires of their sorted circulating CD4+ T cell subsets. A total of roughly 100 million sorted cells were examined across all samples, and RNA yield correlated strongly with the number of cells per subset. Naive and central memory subsets were obtained from all 30 or so donors, but regulatory and stem cell-like memory subsets were isolated from only 8 patients and roughly 8 healthy donors.

On this clone itself: Its antigen is still unknown. No qualities accompany the bases; no much larger clone lies one base away.

The paper as a whole reports these results and caveats: Patients with type 1 diabetes made fewer insertions and deleted more nucleotides at VDJ recombination sites, implying thymic rearrangement abnormalities. Shorter templates might be favored by PCR, yet because patient and control samples were amplified and corrected together, any such skew would affect both groups equally. Because the HLA sub-analyses included only small numbers of individuals, any influence of HLA type on TCRB rearrangement was left unresolved. In all four CD4+ subsets, TCRB CDR3 length was moderately but significantly shorter in type 1 diabetes patients. The naive, central memory and regulatory TCRB repertoires appeared to resemble one another more closely among patients than among healthy donors. Because cDNA was sequenced instead of genomic DNA, highly expressing activated cells could be over-represented, though the groups showed no difference in activation or CD3 levels.

All of the isolated RNA was reverse transcribed with the High Capacity cDNA Reverse Transcription Kit, so expressed TCRB transcripts were sequenced. Deep immunoSEQ sequencing was applied to naive, central memory and regulatory T cell samples, giving an average of approximately 3.8 million total reads per sample. After sorted cells were lysed in RLT buffer, RNA was extracted with DNase-treated RNeasy Micro or Mini kits, with the choice depending on cell number. Each cell subset was processed on its own to prevent cross-contamination, while patient and healthy donor samples were processed together. The immunoSEQ multiplex PCR was used to amplify TCRB sequences from cDNA, yielding 87-bp fragments that span the CDR3 region. Sequencing of the amplicons was performed on the Illumina HiSeq platform. The paper's processing steps were these. PCR bias was computationally corrected using synthetic template baselines, reads within Hamming distance 2 were collapsed, and singletons that could not be merged were discarded. Reads were aligned against IMGT to assign V, D and J genes, CDR3 length and insertions or deletions at six rearrangement sites. Clonotype counts were normalized to sorted cell number within each subset before computing true diversity and Gini coefficients with the tcR R package. Repertoire sharing was quantified using the overlap coefficient calculated on TCRB nucleotide sequences. As a proxy for the pre-selection repertoire, out-of-frame TCRB sequences from naive cells were analyzed. TCRdb retrieved this table from immuneACCESS and kept in-frame rearrangements only. Not all clones are present; in checked studies, unresolved V genes account for under half, and no reason is known for the remainder. The V and J calls and clone size are taken from that table; D and trimming were inferred from the DNA. Within this sample are about 140,000 clones, with over 9.5% of them counted one time only. The ten largest clonotypes hold roughly 1.4% of the sample.

From each donor, a single peripheral blood sample of approximately 110 mL on average was drawn into heparinised tubes. Using a panel that included CD45RO, CCR7, CD25, CD127, CD95 and CD27, naive, central memory, regulatory and stem cell-like memory CD4+ T cells were sorted on a BD FACSAria II. Every sorted population had a purity above 95%. PBMCs were isolated right away by Lymphoprep density gradient centrifugation and were stained directly, without culture. So that batch effects would be minimized, each experiment stained and sorted samples in pairs, pairing one healthy donor with one patient. Material: naive CD4+ T cells from blood. The label giving this sample's cell subset or site can be read as: true naive CD4+ T cells. The clonotype originates from a man aged 18 to 35 in good health.

The CDR3 reads as follows: CASSPPGAGGRETQYF. The DNA sequence follows: TGTGCCAGCTCACCACCGGGAGCGGGGGGGCGAGAGACCCAGTACTTC. The receptor chain draws on TRBV18 and TRBJ2-5; 10 middle bases align to TRBD2. From cysteine to phenylalanine, the CDR3 is 16 amino acids long. Only the CDR3 region is kept as DNA, spanning 48 bases read in frame from base 1. The junction shows trimming of 0 bases on V and 4 bases on J, and the gene matches do not reach 5 bases of it. From a lookup of the germline V gene, CDR1 and CDR2 are KGHSH and LQKENI.